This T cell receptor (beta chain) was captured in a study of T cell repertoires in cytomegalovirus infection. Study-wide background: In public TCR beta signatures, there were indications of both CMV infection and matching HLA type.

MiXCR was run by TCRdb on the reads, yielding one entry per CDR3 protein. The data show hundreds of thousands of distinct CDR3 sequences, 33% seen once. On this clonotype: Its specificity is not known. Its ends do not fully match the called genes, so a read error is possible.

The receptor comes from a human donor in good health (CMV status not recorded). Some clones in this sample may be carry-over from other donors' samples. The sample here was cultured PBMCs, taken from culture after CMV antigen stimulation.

The CDR3 region is CANSLGSPSTDTQYF. CDR3 DNA: TGTGCCAACAGCTTGGGTAGCCCCAGCACAGATACGCAGTATTTT. The chain uses TRBV7-2 and TRBJ2-3; D ambiguous. The CDR3 runs to 15 residues. Germline V gene sequence: CDR1 SGHTA, CDR2 FQGNSA.